Sequencing of this T cell receptor beta chain was carried out in a study of T cell responses to AZD1222 COVID-19 vaccine. Assay: immunoSEQ multiplex PCR; the TCRdb copy retains only in-frame clones and omits some. Counted here are some 150,000 clones, 88% occurring once; the ten biggest clones make up less than 3.5%. The germline CDR1 and CDR2 sequences are SGHVS and FNYEAQ. V shed 2 bases and J shed 2 bases, with 9 bases lying between them. The CDR3 runs to 14 residues. The source was peripheral blood, collected on day 0 of AZD1222 vaccination. The chain has TRBV7-6 and TRBJ1-1; TRBD1 is a possible D gene (5 bases). The receptor was isolated from an adult in good health. The chain's CDR3 is CASSLSQGNTEAFF. In DNA, the CDR3 is TGTGCCAGCAGCTTATCCCAGGGCAACACTGAAGCTTTCTTT.